These 20 T cell receptor beta chains were all obtained from the same sample, sequenced in a study of beta chain features in type 1 diabetes. Study conclusions and caveats: Among all four CD4+ subsets, Type 1 diabetes patients had TCRB CDR3s that were moderately but significantly shorter.

Their cognate antigens are unknown. cDNA synthesis used the whole RNA isolate, giving expressed TCRB sequences. Sequencing used immunoSEQ multiplex PCR; TCRdb keeps in-frame clones, though not all of them. The sample holds some 370,000 clones, around 10% seen once. Sequenced material: central memory CD4+ T cells from blood. The receptors here all came from a man aged 25 to 40 with type 1 diabetes.

This clone has only a few counts. The chain links TRBV7-7 to TRBJ2-1; TRBD2 matches 12 bases. CDR3 length: 18 residues. Germline CDR1 SSHAT, CDR2 FNYEAQ (reference sequence). J lost 8 bases, V lost 4 bases, and 15 bases had no gene match. The CDR3 DNA sequence: TGTGCCAGCAGCTCTCCTCCCCGACTAGCGGGGGCCAAACATGAGCAGTTCTTC. Translation: CASSSPPRLAGAKHEQFF.

The chain uses TRBV27 and TRBJ1-1, with D unclear. V was shortened by 8 bases and J by 1 base, with 11 bases between the two germline ends. The CDR3 spans 13 residues. The germline V gene encodes CDR1 MNHEY and CDR2 SMNVEV (reference sequence). CDR3 amino acids: CASGFSGNTEAFF. CDR3 in DNA: TGTGCCAGCGGCTTCTCAGGGAACACTGAAGCTTTCTTT.

This clone was found a few times. The CDR3 loop reads CASSPPMGPPENTEAFF. DNA for the CDR3: TGTGCCAGCTCACCACCGATGGGCCCACCGGAGAACACTGAAGCTTTCTTT. V and J are TRBV18 and TRBJ1-1; D remains ambiguous. This CDR3 has 17 amino acids. Germline lookup yields CDR1 KGHSH and CDR2 LQKENI. V lost 0 bases and J 1 base, leaving 15 bases between the germline ends.

The rearrangement joins TRBV28 to TRBJ1-2; D is unclear. Between the trimmed V and J ends, which lost 4 bases and 8 bases, there was a span of 20 bases. CDR1 MDHEN and CDR2 SYDVKM come from the germline V gene. The CDR3 length is 15 residues. As DNA, the CDR3 is TGTGCCAGCAGTTCCACCTCCGATGCGACAAAAGGCTACACCTTC. This sequence encodes CASSSTSDATKGYTF.

The V and J genes are TRBV11-1 and TRBJ2-1; no firm D call. The germline CDR1 and CDR2 sequences are SGHAT and FQDESV (reference sequence). This CDR3 comprises 13 residues. Trimming took off 7 bases at V and 6 bases at J, with 13 bases between the two ends. CDR3 nucleotides: TGTGCCAGCACCGCTCAATTCCTCAATGAGCAGTTCTTC. It translates to CASTAQFLNEQFF.

This clone was seen repeatedly, ten times or more. This chain connects TRBV4-3 to TRBJ2-2; 9 positions match TRBD1. The length of the CDR3 is 16 residues. Germline V gene sequence: CDR1 LGHNA, CDR2 YSLEER. V shed 0 bases and J 5 bases; nucleotides not matched to a gene: 4. CDR3 loop: CASSQEYRGQTGELFF. The CDR3 DNA is TGCGCCAGCAGCCAAGAGTACAGGGGGCAAACCGGGGAGCTGTTTTTT.

This clone has a handful of counts. The rearrangement joins TRBV6-6 to TRBJ2-3; 7 bases align to TRBD1. The CDR3 length is 14 residues. The germline CDR1 and CDR2 sequences are MNHNY and SVGAGI (reference sequence). The V gene end was trimmed by 6 bases and the J gene end by 2 bases; junction bases not matched to a gene: 5. The CDR3 loop reads CASRLTGDTDTQYF. CDR3 bases: TGTGCCAGCAGGCTAACAGGGGACACAGATACGCAGTATTTT.

This clone was picked up a small number of times. The chain combines TRBV11-3 with TRBJ2-1; 7 nucleotides match TRBD1. V lost 4 bases to trimming and J lost 7 bases; unmatched junction nucleotides: 7. The CDR3 length is 14 residues. CDR1 SGHNT and CDR2 YENEEA come from the germline V gene. The CDR3 bases are TGTGCCAGCAGCTACAGGGGACGATCAAATGAGCAGTTCTTC. This translates into CASSYRGRSNEQFF.

This clone was observed many times. The chain uses TRBV5-1 and TRBJ2-2; D could derive from TRBD1 or TRBD2 (5 bases each). CDR3 length: 13 amino acids. Deletions cut 3 bases from V and 7 bases from J, with 10 bases between. Germline CDR1 is SGHRS and CDR2 is YFSETQ. CDR3 protein: CASSWGPGGELFF. The CDR3 nucleotides are TGCGCCAGCAGCTGGGGACCTGGCGGGGAGCTGTTTTTT.

J is TRBJ1-1 and V is TRBV4-3; possible D gene TRBD1, 5 bases. Germline CDR1 is LGHNA and CDR2 is YSLEER. With 5 bases removed from V and 1 base from J, the gap between germline ends came to 8 bases. The CDR3 runs to 13 residues. The CDR3 is CASSVQENTEAFF. CDR3 DNA sequence: TGCGCCAGCAGCGTACAGGAGAACACTGAAGCTTTCTTT.

The V call is TRBV25-1, the J call TRBJ2-7; D is unresolved. The CDR3 sequence is 14 residues long. Germline assignment: CDR1 MGHDK and CDR2 SYGVNS. V was clipped by 1 base and J by 6 bases, with 13 bases between them. The CDR3 sequence: CASSELTESSEQYF. Written as DNA, the CDR3 is TGTGCCAGCAGTGAATTGACTGAAAGCTCCGAGCAGTACTTC.

This clone has more than one count but fewer than ten. The rearrangement joins TRBV28 to TRBJ1-2; 10 bases fit TRBD1. The V segment lost 5 bases and the J segment 7 bases; nucleotides outside the gene matches: 10. CDR1 and CDR2 from the germline V gene are MDHEN and SYDVKM. CDR3 length equals 15 residues. The CDR3 nucleotides are TGTGCCAGCAGTCAGCCGGGACAGGGGAGTTTTGGCTACACCTTC. Translated: CASSQPGQGSFGYTF.

This clone occurred a few times. The V and J genes are TRBV5-6 and TRBJ2-7, with a tentative D call TRBD1 (6 bases). This CDR3 region has 12 residues. V lost 1 base and J lost 4, with 6 bases in between. Germline assignment: CDR1 SGHDT and CDR2 YYEEEE. The DNA for the CDR3 is TGTGCCAGCAGCTTGACAGGGTACGAGCAGTACTTC. It is translated as CASSLTGYEQYF. Using reference TRBV5-6 and TRBJ2-7 for the parts outside the CDR3, the full variable domain is DAGVTQSPTHLIKTRGQQVTLRCSPKSGHDTVSWYQQALGQGPQFIFQYYEEEERQRGNFPDRFSGHQFPNYSSELNVNALLLGDSALYLCASSLTGYEQYFGPGTRLTVT.

V usage is TRBV28 and J usage is TRBJ1-5; D possibly corresponds to TRBD1 (6 bases). Germline CDR1 is MDHEN and CDR2 is SYDVKM. The CDR3 loop spans 15 amino acids. V was cut by 3 bases and J by 5 bases, with 14 bases left in between. CDR3 protein: CASSFAVQGYQPQHF. DNA for the CDR3: TGTGCCAGCAGTTTCGCCGTGCAGGGGTATCAGCCCCAGCATTTT.

This clone was observed a few times. The chain joins TRBV6-4 to TRBJ1-5; no clear D gene. Germline V CDR1 and CDR2: MRHNA, SNTAGT. The germline V and J ends were trimmed by 3 bases and 4 bases, with 7 bases remaining between them. The CDR3 runs to 13 residues. This chain's CDR3 is CASSESRNQPQHF. In DNA, the CDR3 is TGTGCCAGCAGTGAGAGTAGGAATCAGCCCCAGCATTTT.

This clone was observed a few times. V is TRBV7-9 and J is TRBJ2-2; D perhaps matches TRBD2 (5 bases). Germline V gene sequence: CDR1 SEHNR, CDR2 FQNEAQ (reference sequence). V lost 5 bases to trimming and J lost 6 bases, with 13 bases between them. The CDR3 has 14 amino acids. CDR3 DNA sequence: TGTGCCAGCAGCGCGGGTGTAGGATCCGGGGAGCTGTTTTTT. Translation gives CASSAGVGSGELFF.

This clone appeared a few times. A much more abundant neighbour one base away suggests this may be a read error. The chain recombines TRBV7-2 with TRBJ2-7; D gene unclear. Trimming stripped 4 bases from V and 3 bases from J, with 7 bases between. Germline assignment: CDR1 SGHTA and CDR2 FQGNSA. This CDR3 is 12 amino acids long. Here the CDR3 reads CASSSAYYEQYF. CDR3 DNA sequence: TGTGCCAGCAGCTCTGCATACTACGAGCAGTACTTC.

The CDR3 loop reads CASSLVSATRRTDTQYF. CDR3 sequence (DNA): TGTGCCAGCAGCTTAGTGTCGGCTACCCGACGCACAGATACGCAGTATTTT. The V call is TRBV11-2, the J call TRBJ2-3, with no clear D. V was shortened by 1 base and J by 1 base, with 15 bases between the two germline ends. Per germline, CDR1 SGHAT and CDR2 FQNNGV. The CDR3 is made up of 17 amino acids.

J is TRBJ2-1 and V is TRBV7-2, with 8 bases that match TRBD1. V shed 7 bases and J 6 bases; nucleotides not matched to a gene: 8. The germline CDR1 and CDR2 sequences are SGHTA and FQGNSA. This CDR3 contains 14 residues. CDR3 region: CASTQPGTGNEQFF. As DNA, the CDR3 is TGTGCCAGCACCCAACCCGGGACAGGCAATGAGCAGTTCTTC. The variable domain in full, with the rest retrieved from reference TRBV7-2 and TRBJ2-1, is GAGVSQSPSNKVTEKGKDVELRCDPISGHTALYWYRQSLGQGLEFLIYFQGNSAPDKSGLPSDRFSAERTGGSVSTLTIQRTQQEDSAVYLCASTQPGTGNEQFFGPGTRLTVL.

This chain links TRBV4-1 with TRBJ2-6; weak D call: TRBD2 (5 bases). The germline V gene has CDR1 MGHRA and CDR2 YSYEKL. Trimming took 0 bases from V and 4 from J, leaving 13 bases between them. The CDR3 length is 17 residues. This chain's CDR3 is CASSQEVGRRGANVLTF. The DNA for the CDR3 is TGCGCCAGCAGCCAAGAAGTGGGCAGGAGGGGGGCCAACGTCCTGACTTTC.